Below are 5 T cell receptor beta chains sequenced from a single sample in a study of cytomegalovirus exposure and HLA in healthy donors. Amplification used 60 Vbeta primers and 13 Jbeta primers. Profiled with immunoSEQ multiplex PCR; TCRdb holds only in-frame clones, not every one. Of roughly 180,000 clones in the sample, around 75% are singletons; the top ten hold over 2.5%. The sequenced material came from PBMCs. Receptors were obtained from a male donor in good health and CMV-seronegative.

The chain carries TRBV19 and TRBJ1-2, with D possibly being TRBD1 (6 bases). Germline V gene sequence: CDR1 LNHDA, CDR2 SQIVND (reference sequence). Trimming took off 6 bases at V and 4 bases at J, with 18 bases between the two ends. CDR3 length: 15 residues. CDR3 residues: CASRNVGQLFYGYTF. The CDR3 nucleotides are TGTGCCAGTAGAAACGTTGGACAGCTCTTCTATGGCTACACCTTC.

The chain recombines TRBV25-1 with TRBJ2-1; D possibly corresponds to TRBD2 (5 bases). Germline CDR1 reads MGHDK; CDR2 reads SYGVNS. CDR3 length: 12 residues. V was shortened by 7 bases and J by 7 bases, with 11 bases between the two germline ends. CDR3 sequence: CASTRWENEQFF. As DNA, the CDR3 is TGTGCCAGCACCCGATGGGAGAATGAGCAGTTCTTC. The entire variable domain, with the rest obtained from reference TRBV25-1 and TRBJ2-1, is as follows: EADIYQTPRYLVIGTGKKITLECSQTMGHDKMYWYQQDPGMELHLIHYSYGVNSTEKGDLSSESTVSRIRTEHFPLTLESARPSHTSQYLCASTRWENEQFFGPGTRLTVL.

The chain combines TRBV7-3 with TRBJ2-2; TRBD1 agrees at 9 bases. After removal of 5 bases from V and 3 bases from J, the junction contained 4 bases not matched to a gene. The CDR3 is 15 residues long. Germline V gene sequence: CDR1 SGHTA, CDR2 FQGTGA. CDR3 sequence reads: CASSPRQGDTGELFF. CDR3 DNA sequence: TGTGCCAGCAGCCCGCGACAGGGGGACACCGGGGAGCTGTTTTTT.

J is TRBJ1-3 and V is TRBV15; 9 nucleotides align to TRBD1. Germline loops: CDR1 LNHNV, CDR2 YYDKDF (reference sequence). This CDR3 comprises 14 residues. The trim removed 6 bases at V and 0 bases at J, leaving 0 bases unmatched. CDR3 region: CATRDRGSGNTIYF. The CDR3, as DNA: TGTGCCACCAGGGACAGGGGCTCTGGAAACACCATATATTTT. Based on the CDR3 plus reference TRBV15 and TRBJ1-3, the full variable domain is DAMVIQNPRYQVTQFGKPVTLSCSQTLNHNVMYWYQQKSSQAPKLLFHYYDKDFNNEADTPDNFQSRRPNTSFCFLDIRSPGLGDTAMYLCATRDRGSGNTIYFGEGSWLTVV.

The rearrangement links TRBV7-9 to TRBJ1-6; D not resolved. The germline V gene encodes CDR1 SEHNR and CDR2 FQNEAQ (reference sequence). The CDR3 extends over 15 amino acids. V lost 5 bases and J 9 bases, leaving 17 bases between the germline ends. CDR3 DNA sequence: TGTGCCAGCAGCACCGATTTAACCCGGGGTTCACCCCTCCACTTT. Protein sequence: CASSTDLTRGSPLHF.